This T cell receptor (beta chain) stems from a study of blood T cell repertoires in COVID-19. The repertoire was sequenced with immunoSEQ multiplex PCR; TCRdb's copy has only in-frame clones and lacks some. The top ten clones hold around 2% of a sample with about 400,000 clones, more than 70% of them seen once. The ends were cut back, 5 bases at V and 5 bases at J, with 17 bases in the middle. Germline V CDR1 and CDR2: SGHRS, YFSETQ. The CDR3 spans 14 residues. Sequenced input: PBMCs or T cells enriched from blood (not recorded which). The chain couples TRBV5-1 to TRBJ2-7; TRBD1 might be the D (5 bases). This receptor was taken from a man aged 40-55 years in a cohort exposed to, infected with or recovered from COVID-19 (not recorded which). CDR3 sequence: CASSRTQGVHEQYF. CDR3 DNA: TGCGCCAGCAGTAGGACCCAGGGTGTCCACGAGCAGTACTTC.